The T cell receptor beta chain described here comes from a study of T-cell memory formation after mild COVID-19. TCRdb re-called the 5' RACE reads with MiXCR, one entry per CDR3 protein. The sample holds hundreds of thousands of distinct CDR3 sequences; around 20% are singletons and the top ten take approximately 13%. CDR3 length equals 12 residues. Germline assignment: CDR1 SQVTM and CDR2 ANQGSEA. Between the trimmed V and J ends, which lost 4 bases and 3 bases, there was a span of 9 bases. This TCR was sampled from an adult woman who had mild COVID-19 (a few samples of this study predate the infection). Cell type and time point are not known. The chain recombines TRBV29-1 with TRBJ1-1, with D unclear. The sample comprised PBMCs or a T cell subset sorted from them (not recorded which). CDR3 residues: CSVVLGYTEAFF. CDR3 DNA sequence: TGCAGCGTTGTGCTGGGTTACACTGAAGCTTTCTTT.